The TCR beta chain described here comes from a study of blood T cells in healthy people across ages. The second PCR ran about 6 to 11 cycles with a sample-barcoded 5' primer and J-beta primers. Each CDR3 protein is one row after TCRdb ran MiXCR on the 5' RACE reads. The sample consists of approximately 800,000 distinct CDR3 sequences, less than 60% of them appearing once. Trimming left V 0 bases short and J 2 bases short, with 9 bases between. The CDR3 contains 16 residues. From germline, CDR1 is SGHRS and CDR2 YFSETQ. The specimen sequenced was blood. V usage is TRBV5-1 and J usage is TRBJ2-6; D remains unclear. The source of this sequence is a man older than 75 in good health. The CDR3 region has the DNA TGCGCCAGCAGCTTGGAGCCTGGTCCTGGGGCCAACGTCCTGACTTTC. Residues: CASSLEPGPGANVLTF.